A single count supports the clone carrying this T cell receptor (beta chain). Its antigen is undetermined. For each subset, genomic DNA was distributed in equal portions over several immunoSEQ plates. The table came from immunoSEQ multiplex PCR; TCRdb's copy has only in-frame clones and leaves some out. The sample shows about 380,000 clones, 90% to 97% of them seen only once. This sample was included in a study of shared clonotypes between healthy human individuals. Donors were healthy HIV-negative adults without recent acute infections or vaccinations. The germline V gene has CDR1 SGHAT and CDR2 FQNNGV. The length of the CDR3 is 15 residues. Trimming took 1 base from V and 2 from J, leaving 12 bases between them. Study results and limitations: Rarefaction curves obtained for sorted subsets showed sequencing incomplete despite large depth.

The TCR comes from a man between 25 and 39 years old in good health. The V call is TRBV11-2, the J call TRBJ2-7, with a tentative D call TRBD2 (6 bases). Sequenced material: memory CD8+ T cells sorted from blood. As for subset: CD45RO+ cells pooled with CCR7-negative TemRA cells. The CDR3 nucleotides are TGTGCCAGCAGCTTAGGCGGGACCGGCCCCTACGAGCAGTACTTC. This translates into CASSLGGTGPYEQYF.